One sample yielded the 8 T cell receptor beta chains listed below, sequenced in a study of post-analysis software for immune sequencing data. Incorporated into the TCR beta cDNA libraries were unique molecular identifiers, which served to reduce PCR and sequencing biases. In TCRdb, the PCR reads were re-called with MiXCR into one record per CDR3 protein. The profile shows hundreds of thousands of distinct CDR3 sequences, about 27% of them singletons. Study findings and constraints: TRBV segments more frequent in patients than in controls numbered five and included TRBV5-6, TRBV5-1 and TRBV20-1.

Their specific antigens are unknown. The sample consisted of blood. Receptor source: a girl between 5 and 17 years old with multiple sclerosis.

V and J are TRBV7-2 and TRBJ1-6, with a possible D match to TRBD1 (5 bases). CDR3 length equals 15 residues. CDR1 is SGHTA and CDR2 is FQGNSA in the germline V gene. The germline V and J ends were trimmed by 3 bases and 9 bases, with 15 bases remaining between them. The CDR3 sequence: CASSFSRDVGSPLHF. Written as DNA, the CDR3 is TGTGCCAGCAGCTTCTCACGGGACGTTGGTTCACCCCTCCACTTT. Together with reference TRBV7-2 and TRBJ1-6, the CDR3 gives the full variable domain: GAGVSQSPSNKVTEKGKDVELRCDPISGHTALYWYRQSLGQGLEFLIYFQGNSAPDKSGLPSDRFSAERTGGSVSTLTIQRTQQEDSAVYLCASSFSRDVGSPLHFGNGTRLTVT.

The chain links TRBV28 to TRBJ2-7; the D gene is possibly TRBD2 (6 bases). V lost 10 bases, J lost 5 bases, and 18 bases lay in between. Germline CDR1 reads MDHEN; CDR2 reads SYDVKM. The CDR3 runs to 13 residues. The CDR3 coding sequence is TGTGCCACCCGAACAGGAGGGGTCGACGAGCAGTACTTC. Its protein product is CATRTGGVDEQYF.

This sequence joins TRBV7-2 and TRBJ2-7, with 7 bases lining up with TRBD1. Germline values: CDR1 SGHTA, CDR2 FQGNSA. CDR3 length equals 14 residues. The J segment lost 3 bases and the V segment lost 5 bases, leaving 7 bases of the junction unmatched. The CDR3, as DNA: TGTGCCAGCAGCACGGACAGGAATTACTACGAGCAGTACTTC. Translation: CASSTDRNYYEQYF.

This clonotype was seen a few times. The chain carries TRBV5-1 and TRBJ1-1; D gene ambiguous. V dropped 3 bases and J dropped 1 base, with 7 bases sitting between them. The CDR3 has 13 residues. Germline V lookup: CDR1 SGHRS, CDR2 YFSETQ. The CDR3 bases are TGCGCCAGCAGCTGGGCCCGGAACACTGAAGCTTTCTTT. Translated: CASSWARNTEAFF.

The chain combines TRBV20-1 with TRBJ2-4; maybe TRBD1 (5 bases). The CDR3 covers 13 residues. Looked up from germline, CDR1 is DFQATT and CDR2 is SNEGSKA (reference sequence). V lost 1 base to trimming and J lost 8 bases, with 12 bases between them. The CDR3 region is CSARVQGTDIQYF. CDR3 DNA sequence: TGCAGTGCTAGAGTGCAGGGTACGGACATTCAGTACTTC.

The chain joins TRBV11-3 to TRBJ2-1, with 7 bases lining up with TRBD2. The J call is in doubt because the DNA end fits TRBJ2-7 better. From germline, CDR1 is SGHNT and CDR2 YENEEA. This CDR3 spans 16 amino acids. The chain's CDR3 is CASSLGDSGSYNEQYF. As DNA, the CDR3 is TGTGCCAGCAGCTTAGGTGATAGCGGGTCCTACAATGAGCAGTACTTC.

The V and J genes are TRBV14 and TRBJ1-2; D may be TRBD1 (6 bases). V was cut by 4 bases and J by 2 bases, with 11 bases left in between. Germline V gene sequence: CDR1 SGHDN, CDR2 FVKESK. This CDR3 spans 14 amino acids. The CDR3 DNA sequence: TGTGCCAGCAGCCTGGGACATGCGAACTATGGCTACACCTTC. Its translation is CASSLGHANYGYTF.

This clonotype has just a few counts. V is TRBV15 and J is TRBJ2-1; D unresolved. Per germline, CDR1 LNHNV and CDR2 YYDKDF (reference sequence). There are 15 residues in the CDR3. V dropped 5 bases and J dropped 2 bases, with 13 bases sitting between them. This chain's CDR3 is CATSLDAGTYNEQFF. CDR3 coding DNA: TGTGCCACCAGCCTGGACGCAGGTACCTACAATGAGCAGTTCTTC.